This T cell receptor (beta chain) was documented in a study of blood T cell repertoires in COVID-19. The wider study: T cells, B-cell-depleted T cells, or PBMCs provided the cDNA or gDNA that served as material.

The CDR3 consists of 14 residues. The V segment lost 6 bases and the J segment 6 bases; nucleotides outside the gene matches: 4. Looked up from germline, CDR1 is MNHNY and CDR2 is SVGAGI (reference sequence). Some clones are missing from TCRdb's copy, which holds only in-frame ones; the method was immunoSEQ multiplex PCR. Of 170,000 or so clones detected, less than 90% appear once; the ten largest clones hold around an eighth. V usage is TRBV6-6 and J usage is TRBJ1-4; 10 nucleotides agree with TRBD1. This clonotype was sampled from a man between 18 and 29 years old with active or convalescent COVID-19. Input material: peripheral blood. In DNA, the CDR3 is TGTGCCAGCAGAAAGACAGGGGGCGATGAAAAACTGTTTTTT. Its translation is CASRKTGGDEKLFF.